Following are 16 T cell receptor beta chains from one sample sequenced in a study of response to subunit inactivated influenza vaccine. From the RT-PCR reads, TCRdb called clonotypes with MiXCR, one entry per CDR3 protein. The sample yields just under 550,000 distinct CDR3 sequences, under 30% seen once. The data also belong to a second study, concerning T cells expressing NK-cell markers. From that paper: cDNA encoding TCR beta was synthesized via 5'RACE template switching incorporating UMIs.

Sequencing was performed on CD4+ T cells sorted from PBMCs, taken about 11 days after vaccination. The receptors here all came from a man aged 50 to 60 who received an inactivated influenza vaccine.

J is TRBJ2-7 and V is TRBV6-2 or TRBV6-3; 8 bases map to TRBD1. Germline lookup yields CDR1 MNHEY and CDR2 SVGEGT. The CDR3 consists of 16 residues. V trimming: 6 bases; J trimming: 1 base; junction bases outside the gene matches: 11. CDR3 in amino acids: CASRYAGQGSSYEQYF. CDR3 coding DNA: TGTGCCAGCAGATATGCAGGACAGGGTTCGTCCTACGAGCAGTACTTC.

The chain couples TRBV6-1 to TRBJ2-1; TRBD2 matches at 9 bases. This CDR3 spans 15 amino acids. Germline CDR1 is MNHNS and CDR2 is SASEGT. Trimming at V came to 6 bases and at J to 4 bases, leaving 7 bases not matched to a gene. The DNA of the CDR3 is TGTGCCAGCAGGACGACTAGCGGCGGATACAATGAGCAGTTCTTC. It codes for CASRTTSGGYNEQFF.

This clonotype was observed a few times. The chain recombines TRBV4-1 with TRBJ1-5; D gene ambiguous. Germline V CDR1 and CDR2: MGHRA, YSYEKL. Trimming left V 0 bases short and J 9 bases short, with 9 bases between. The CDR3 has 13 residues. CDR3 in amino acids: CASSQDMGWPQHF. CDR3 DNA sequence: TGCGCCAGCAGCCAAGATATGGGGTGGCCCCAGCATTTT.

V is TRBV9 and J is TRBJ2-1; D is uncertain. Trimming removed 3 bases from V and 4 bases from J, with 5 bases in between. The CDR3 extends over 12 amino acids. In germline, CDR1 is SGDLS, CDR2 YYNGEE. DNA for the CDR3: TGTGCCAGCAGCGCACAGTACAATGAGCAGTTCTTC. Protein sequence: CASSAQYNEQFF.

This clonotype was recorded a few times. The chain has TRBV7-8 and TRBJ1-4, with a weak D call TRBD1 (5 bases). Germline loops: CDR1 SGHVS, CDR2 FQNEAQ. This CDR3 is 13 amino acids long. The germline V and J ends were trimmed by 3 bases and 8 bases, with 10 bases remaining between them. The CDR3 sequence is CASSFRGSEKLFF. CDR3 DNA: TGTGCCAGCAGCTTCCGGGGCTCCGAAAAACTGTTTTTT.

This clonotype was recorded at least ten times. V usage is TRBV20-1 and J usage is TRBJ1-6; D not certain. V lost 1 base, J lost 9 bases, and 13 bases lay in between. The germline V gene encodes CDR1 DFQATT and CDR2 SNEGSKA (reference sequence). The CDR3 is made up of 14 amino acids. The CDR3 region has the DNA TGCAGTGCTAGAGTTAGTGACGGGCCTTCACCCCTCCACTTT. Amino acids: CSARVSDGPSPLHF.

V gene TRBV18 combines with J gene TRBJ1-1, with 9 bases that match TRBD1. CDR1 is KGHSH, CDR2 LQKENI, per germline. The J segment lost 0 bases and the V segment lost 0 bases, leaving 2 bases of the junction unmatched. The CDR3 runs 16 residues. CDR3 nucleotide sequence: TGTGCCAGCTCACCACCACAGGGGGCAGTGAACACTGAAGCTTTCTTT. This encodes CASSPPQGAVNTEAFF.

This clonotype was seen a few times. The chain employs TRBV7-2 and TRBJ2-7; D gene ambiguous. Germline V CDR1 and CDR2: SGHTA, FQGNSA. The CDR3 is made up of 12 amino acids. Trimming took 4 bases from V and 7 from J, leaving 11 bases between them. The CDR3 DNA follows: TGTGCCAGCAGCTCCCTACCCGGAGAGCAGTACTTC. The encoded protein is CASSSLPGEQYF.

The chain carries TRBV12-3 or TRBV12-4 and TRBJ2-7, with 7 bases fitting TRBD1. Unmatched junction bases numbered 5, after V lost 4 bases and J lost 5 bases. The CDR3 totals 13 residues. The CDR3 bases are TGTGCCAGCAGTTCATCTGACAGGGACGAGCAGTACTTC. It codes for CASSSSDRDEQYF.

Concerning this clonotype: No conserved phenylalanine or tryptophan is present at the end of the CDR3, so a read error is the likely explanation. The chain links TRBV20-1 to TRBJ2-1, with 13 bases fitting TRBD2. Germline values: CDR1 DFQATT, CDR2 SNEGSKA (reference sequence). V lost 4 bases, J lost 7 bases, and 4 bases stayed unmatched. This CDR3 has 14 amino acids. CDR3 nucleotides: TGCAGTGCTAAGACTAGCGGGAGGCGGAATGAGCAGTTCTTG. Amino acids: CSAKTSGRRNEQFL.

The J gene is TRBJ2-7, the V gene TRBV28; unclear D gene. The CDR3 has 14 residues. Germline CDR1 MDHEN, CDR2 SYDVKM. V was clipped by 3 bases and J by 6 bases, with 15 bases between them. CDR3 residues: CASSLIQPGSEQYF. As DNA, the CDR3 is TGTGCCAGCAGTTTGATCCAACCCGGATCCGAGCAGTACTTC.

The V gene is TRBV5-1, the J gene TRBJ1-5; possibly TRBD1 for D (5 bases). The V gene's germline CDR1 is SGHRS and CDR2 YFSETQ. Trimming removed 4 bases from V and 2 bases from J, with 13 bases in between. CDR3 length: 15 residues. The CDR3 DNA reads TGCGCCAGCAGCGCAGGGCCCCCGGGCAATCAGCCCCAGCATTTT. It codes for CASSAGPPGNQPQHF. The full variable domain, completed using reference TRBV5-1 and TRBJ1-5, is KAGVTQTPRYLIKTRGQQVTLSCSPISGHRSVSWYQQTPGQGLQFLFEYFSETQRNKGNFPGRFSGRQFSNSRSEMNVSTLELGDSALYLCASSAGPPGNQPQHFGDGTRLSIL.

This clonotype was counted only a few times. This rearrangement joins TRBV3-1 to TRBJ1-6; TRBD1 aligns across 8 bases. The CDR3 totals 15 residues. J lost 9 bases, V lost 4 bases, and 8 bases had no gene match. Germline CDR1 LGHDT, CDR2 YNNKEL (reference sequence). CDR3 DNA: TGTGCCAGCAGCCCACAACAGGGGGATCCTTCACCCCTCCACTTT. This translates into CASSPQQGDPSPLHF. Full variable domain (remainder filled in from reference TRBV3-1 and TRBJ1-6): DTAVSQTPKYLVTQMGNDKSIKCEQNLGHDTMYWYKQDSKKFLKIMFSYNNKELIINETVPNRFSPKSPDKAHLNLHINSLELGDSAVYFCASSPQQGDPSPLHFGNGTRLTVT.

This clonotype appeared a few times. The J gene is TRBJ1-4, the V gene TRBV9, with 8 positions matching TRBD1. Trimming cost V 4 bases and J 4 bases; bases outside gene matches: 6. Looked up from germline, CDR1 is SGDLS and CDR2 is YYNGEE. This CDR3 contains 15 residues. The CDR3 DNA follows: TGTGCCAGCAGCCCCTGGACAGGGATTAATGAAAAACTGTTTTTT. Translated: CASSPWTGINEKLFF.

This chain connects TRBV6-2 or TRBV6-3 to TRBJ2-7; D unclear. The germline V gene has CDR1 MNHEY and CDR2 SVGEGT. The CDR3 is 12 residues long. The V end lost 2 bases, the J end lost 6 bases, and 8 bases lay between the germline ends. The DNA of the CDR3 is TGTGCCAGCAGTTACGCCAGGTTCGAGCAGTACTTC. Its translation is CASSYARFEQYF.

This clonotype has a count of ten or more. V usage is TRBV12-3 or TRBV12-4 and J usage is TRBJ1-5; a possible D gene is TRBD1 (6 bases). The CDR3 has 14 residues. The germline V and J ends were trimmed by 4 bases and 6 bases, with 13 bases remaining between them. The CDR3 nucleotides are TGTGCCAGCAGTTCCGGGACACTCTCTCAGCCCCAGCATTTT. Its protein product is CASSSGTLSQPQHF.